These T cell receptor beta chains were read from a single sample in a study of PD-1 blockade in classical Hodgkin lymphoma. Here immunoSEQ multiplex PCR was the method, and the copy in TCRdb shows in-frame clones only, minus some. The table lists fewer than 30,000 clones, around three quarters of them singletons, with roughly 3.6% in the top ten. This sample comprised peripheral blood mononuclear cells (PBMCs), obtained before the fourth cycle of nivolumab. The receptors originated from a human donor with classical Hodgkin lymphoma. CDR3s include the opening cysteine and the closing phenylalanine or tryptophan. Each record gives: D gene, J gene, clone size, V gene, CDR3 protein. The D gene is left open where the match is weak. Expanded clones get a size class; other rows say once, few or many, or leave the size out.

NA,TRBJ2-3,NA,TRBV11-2,CASKGGPLTDTQYF
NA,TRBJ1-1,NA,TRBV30,CAWREMNTEAFF
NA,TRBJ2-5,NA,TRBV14,CARGQGGEETQYF
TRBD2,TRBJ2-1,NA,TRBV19,CASSSLTSGRRNEQFF
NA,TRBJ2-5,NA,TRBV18,CASSPPNREQETQYF
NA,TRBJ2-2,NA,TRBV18,CASSPPEGPNTGELFF
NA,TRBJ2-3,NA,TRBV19,CASSISQLSDTQYF
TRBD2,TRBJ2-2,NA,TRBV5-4,CASSLAGGGETGELFF
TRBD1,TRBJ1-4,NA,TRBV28,CASSPSGTGGEKLFF
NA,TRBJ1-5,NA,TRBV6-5,CASSRELDQPQHF
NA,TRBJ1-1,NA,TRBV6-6,CASSPKGYRLNTEAFF
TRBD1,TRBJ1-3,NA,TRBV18,CASSPPTGGASGNTIYF
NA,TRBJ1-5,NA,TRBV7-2,CASSLDTSMGQPQHF
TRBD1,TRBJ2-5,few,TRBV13,CASSLGDRGNRQETQYF
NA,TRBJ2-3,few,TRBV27,CASSSSLSSTDTQYF
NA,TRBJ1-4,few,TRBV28,CASSHRRANEKLFF
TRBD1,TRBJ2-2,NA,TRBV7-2,CASSYQQGAGELFF
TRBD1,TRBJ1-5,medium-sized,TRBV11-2,CASSLEGGETQPQHF
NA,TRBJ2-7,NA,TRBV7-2,CASSSASGLLPYEQYF
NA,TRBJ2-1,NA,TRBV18,CASSPGEGWGYNEQFF
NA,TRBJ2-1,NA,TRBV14,CASSQDSETYNEQFF
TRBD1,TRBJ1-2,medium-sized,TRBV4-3,CASSQPGQGARGYTF
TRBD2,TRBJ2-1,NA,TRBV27,CASREGLAGKGYNEQFF
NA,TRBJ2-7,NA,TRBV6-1,CASSEAGTLNYEQYF
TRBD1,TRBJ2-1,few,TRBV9,CASSAYRGHFEQFF
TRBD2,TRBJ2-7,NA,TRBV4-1,CASSLQPSGGAYEQYF
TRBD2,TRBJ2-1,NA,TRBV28,CASSYLAGSYNEQFF
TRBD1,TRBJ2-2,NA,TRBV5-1,CASAGTANTGELFF
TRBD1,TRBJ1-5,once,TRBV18,CASSAGTGSNQPQHF
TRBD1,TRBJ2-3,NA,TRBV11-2,CASSFPGQAATQYF
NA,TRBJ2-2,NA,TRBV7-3,CASSRDGNTGELFF
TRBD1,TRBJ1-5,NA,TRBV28,CASTKGQRNNQPQHF
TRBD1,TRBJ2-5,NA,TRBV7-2,CASSLASGGGQETQYF
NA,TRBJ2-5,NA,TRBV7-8,CASSLVLRVEGTQYF
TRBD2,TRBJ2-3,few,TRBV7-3,CASSSGSSGTFSYTQYF
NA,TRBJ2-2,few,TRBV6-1,CASSGTGGITGELFF
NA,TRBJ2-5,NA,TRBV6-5,CASSYDRLPKETQYF
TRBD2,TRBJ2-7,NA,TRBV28,CASSFASSGGVYEQYF
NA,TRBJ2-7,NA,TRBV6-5,CASSLGPEQYF
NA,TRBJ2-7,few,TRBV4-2,CASSQDITDSEQYF
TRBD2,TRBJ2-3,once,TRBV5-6,CASSSFEGGRGPDTQYF
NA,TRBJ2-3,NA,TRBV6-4,CASSGVPTDTQYF
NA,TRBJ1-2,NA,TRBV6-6,CASSAGPNYGYTF
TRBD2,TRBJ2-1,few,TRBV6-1,CASRGLAGVYNEQFF
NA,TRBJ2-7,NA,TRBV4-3,CASSQGGESYEQYF
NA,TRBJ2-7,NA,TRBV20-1,CSADRGYEQYF
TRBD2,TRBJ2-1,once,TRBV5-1,CASSSAGGSYNEQFF
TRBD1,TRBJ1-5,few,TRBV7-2,CASSSGQGRDQPQHF
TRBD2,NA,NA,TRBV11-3,CASSLGGDYEQYF
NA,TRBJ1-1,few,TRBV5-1,CASSLGVGWMNTEAFF
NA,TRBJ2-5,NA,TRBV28,CASSSGAPPETQYF